The rows below give T cell receptor beta chains drawn from one sample of a study of blood T cells in healthy people across ages. TCRdb redid the calling of the 5' RACE reads with MiXCR, one entry per CDR3 protein. Among some 1.1 million distinct CDR3 sequences, roughly two fifths were seen once, and the ten largest hold about 12%. The sequenced sample consisted of blood. The source of these receptors is a man aged 18 to 30 in good health. The CDR3 runs from the conserved cysteine through the conserved F or W. Fields, in order: D gene, J gene, clone size, V gene, CDR3 protein, CDR3 DNA. D genes are given only for firm matches. Not all rows give a size; the values are once, few, many and, for expanded clones, a class.

D gene: TRBD2
J gene: TRBJ2-3
clone size: few
V gene: TRBV4-1
CDR3 protein: CASSQSSGAGGRTDTQYF
CDR3 DNA: TGCGCCAGCAGCCAATCCTCAGGAGCGGGGGGGCGGACAGATACGCAGTATTTT

D gene: TRBD1
J gene: TRBJ2-3
clone size: NA
V gene: TRBV12-3/TRBV12-4
CDR3 protein: CASSLTGTEIRGDTQYF
CDR3 DNA: TGTGCCAGCAGTTTGACAGGGACGGAGATACGGGGAGATACGCAGTATTTT

D gene: TRBD1
J gene: TRBJ2-2
clone size: NA
V gene: TRBV10-3
CDR3 protein: CAISGTGWDTGELFF
CDR3 DNA: TGTGCCATCAGTGGGACAGGCTGGGACACCGGGGAGCTGTTTTTT

D gene: TRBD2
J gene: TRBJ2-3
clone size: few
V gene: TRBV5-4
CDR3 protein: CASSVGTNADTQYF
CDR3 DNA: TGTGCCAGCAGCGTGGGGACTAATGCAGATACGCAGTATTTT

D gene: TRBD1
J gene: TRBJ1-5
clone size: few
V gene: TRBV28
CDR3 protein: CASLRTGVSNQPQHF
CDR3 DNA: TGTGCCAGCCTCCGGACAGGGGTATCTAATCAGCCCCAGCATTTT

D gene: NA
J gene: TRBJ1-1
clone size: few
V gene: TRBV29-1
CDR3 protein: CSVGLRMNTEAFF
CDR3 DNA: TGCAGCGTTGGTCTACGGATGAACACTGAAGCTTTCTTT

D gene: NA
J gene: TRBJ1-5
clone size: NA
V gene: TRBV20-1
CDR3 protein: CSAGQLDGNQPQHF
CDR3 DNA: TGCAGTGCTGGACAGTTGGACGGTAATCAGCCCCAGCATTTT

D gene: NA
J gene: TRBJ1-1
clone size: NA
V gene: TRBV20-1
CDR3 protein: CSARDPTDSARTEAFF
CDR3 DNA: TGCAGTGCTAGAGACCCCACGGACTCGGCGCGCACTGAAGCTTTCTTT

D gene: NA
J gene: TRBJ2-3
clone size: NA
V gene: TRBV19
CDR3 protein: CATQIGDTQYF
CDR3 DNA: TGTGCCACCCAAATCGGGGATACGCAGTATTTT

D gene: NA
J gene: TRBJ2-1
clone size: few
V gene: TRBV2
CDR3 protein: CATQLHNEQFF
CDR3 DNA: TGTGCCACCCAGCTACACAATGAGCAGTTCTTC

D gene: NA
J gene: TRBJ1-1
clone size: once
V gene: TRBV5-5
CDR3 protein: CASTPGTSENTEAFF
CDR3 DNA: TGTGCCAGCACCCCTGGGACCTCAGAGAACACTGAAGCTTTCTTT

D gene: NA
J gene: TRBJ1-2
clone size: few
V gene: TRBV6-6
CDR3 protein: CASSYEGVSYGYTF
CDR3 DNA: TGTGCCAGCAGTTACGAGGGAGTGTCCTATGGCTACACCTTC

D gene: NA
J gene: TRBJ1-1
clone size: NA
V gene: TRBV7-3
CDR3 protein: CASSSRQKNTEAFF
CDR3 DNA: TGTGCCAGCAGCTCCCGACAGAAGAACACTGAAGCTTTCTTT

D gene: NA
J gene: TRBJ2-1
clone size: few
V gene: TRBV12-3/TRBV12-4
CDR3 protein: CASSTTGSLSYNEQFF
CDR3 DNA: TGTGCCAGCAGCACCACCGGGTCCCTCTCCTACAATGAGCAGTTCTTC